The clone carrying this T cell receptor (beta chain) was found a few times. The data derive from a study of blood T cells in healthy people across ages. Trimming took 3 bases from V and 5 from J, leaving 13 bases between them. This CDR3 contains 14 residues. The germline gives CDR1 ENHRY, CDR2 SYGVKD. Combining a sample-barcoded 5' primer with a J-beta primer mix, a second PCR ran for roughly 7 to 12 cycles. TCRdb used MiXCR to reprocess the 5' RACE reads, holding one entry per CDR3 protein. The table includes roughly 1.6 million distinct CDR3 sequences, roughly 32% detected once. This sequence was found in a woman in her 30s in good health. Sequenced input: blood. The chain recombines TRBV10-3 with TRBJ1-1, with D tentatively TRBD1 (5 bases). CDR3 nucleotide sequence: TGTGCCATCAGTGACCCGAGTAGGGGTACTGAAGCTTTCTTT. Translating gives CAISDPSRGTEAFF.